Listed below are T cell receptor beta chains from one sample, sequenced in a study of CD8 T cells in ankylosing spondylitis. TCRdb re-derived calls from the 5' RACE reads in MiXCR, one entry per CDR3 protein. Among about 42,000 distinct CDR3 sequences, roughly 2.5% were seen once, and the ten largest hold 4.6%. The sequenced sample was blood, either unsorted or a sorted T cell fraction (not recorded which). All receptors come from a male donor with ankylosing spondylitis or in good health (not recorded which). Each CDR3 is given without its conserved first and last residue. Fields, in order: V gene, J gene, CDR3 protein.

TRBV9,TRBJ2-3,ASSVGGGSSTDTQY
TRBV9,TRBJ1-3,ASSVTGGNTIY
TRBV9,TRBJ1-2,ASSPQLGRAGYT
TRBV9,TRBJ2-7,ASSVRDRSYEQY
TRBV9,TRBJ2-3,ASSNLAGVTDTQY
TRBV3-2,TRBJ1-1,ASSFHIKGQGAKNSRNTEAF
TRBV9,TRBJ2-5,ASSVEASHETQY
TRBV9,TRBJ1-1,ASSLRMENTEAF
TRBV9,TRBJ2-1,ASSVEAGSFNEQF
TRBV9,TRBJ2-1,ASSVGDRTFYNEQF
TRBV9,TRBJ2-5,ASSRLASFYETQY
TRBV9,TRBJ2-3,ASSPGLVHPDTQY
TRBV9,TRBJ2-5,ASSGSGISQETQY
TRBV9,TRBJ1-1,ASSARDRGLNTEAF
TRBV9,TRBJ1-5,ASSQGGTGFQPQH
TRBV9,TRBJ1-4,ASSVDRRQGYEKLF
TRBV6-5,TRBJ1-3,ASSLTGGAFGNTIY
TRBV9,TRBJ2-2,ASSGLAGADTGELF
TRBV9,TRBJ2-1,ASSTRLAGAYNEQF
TRBV9,TRBJ1-4,ASSDPLTGEKLF
TRBV9,TRBJ2-2,ASSVEGSLTGELF
TRBV9,TRBJ2-5,ASSVGDTGGTQY